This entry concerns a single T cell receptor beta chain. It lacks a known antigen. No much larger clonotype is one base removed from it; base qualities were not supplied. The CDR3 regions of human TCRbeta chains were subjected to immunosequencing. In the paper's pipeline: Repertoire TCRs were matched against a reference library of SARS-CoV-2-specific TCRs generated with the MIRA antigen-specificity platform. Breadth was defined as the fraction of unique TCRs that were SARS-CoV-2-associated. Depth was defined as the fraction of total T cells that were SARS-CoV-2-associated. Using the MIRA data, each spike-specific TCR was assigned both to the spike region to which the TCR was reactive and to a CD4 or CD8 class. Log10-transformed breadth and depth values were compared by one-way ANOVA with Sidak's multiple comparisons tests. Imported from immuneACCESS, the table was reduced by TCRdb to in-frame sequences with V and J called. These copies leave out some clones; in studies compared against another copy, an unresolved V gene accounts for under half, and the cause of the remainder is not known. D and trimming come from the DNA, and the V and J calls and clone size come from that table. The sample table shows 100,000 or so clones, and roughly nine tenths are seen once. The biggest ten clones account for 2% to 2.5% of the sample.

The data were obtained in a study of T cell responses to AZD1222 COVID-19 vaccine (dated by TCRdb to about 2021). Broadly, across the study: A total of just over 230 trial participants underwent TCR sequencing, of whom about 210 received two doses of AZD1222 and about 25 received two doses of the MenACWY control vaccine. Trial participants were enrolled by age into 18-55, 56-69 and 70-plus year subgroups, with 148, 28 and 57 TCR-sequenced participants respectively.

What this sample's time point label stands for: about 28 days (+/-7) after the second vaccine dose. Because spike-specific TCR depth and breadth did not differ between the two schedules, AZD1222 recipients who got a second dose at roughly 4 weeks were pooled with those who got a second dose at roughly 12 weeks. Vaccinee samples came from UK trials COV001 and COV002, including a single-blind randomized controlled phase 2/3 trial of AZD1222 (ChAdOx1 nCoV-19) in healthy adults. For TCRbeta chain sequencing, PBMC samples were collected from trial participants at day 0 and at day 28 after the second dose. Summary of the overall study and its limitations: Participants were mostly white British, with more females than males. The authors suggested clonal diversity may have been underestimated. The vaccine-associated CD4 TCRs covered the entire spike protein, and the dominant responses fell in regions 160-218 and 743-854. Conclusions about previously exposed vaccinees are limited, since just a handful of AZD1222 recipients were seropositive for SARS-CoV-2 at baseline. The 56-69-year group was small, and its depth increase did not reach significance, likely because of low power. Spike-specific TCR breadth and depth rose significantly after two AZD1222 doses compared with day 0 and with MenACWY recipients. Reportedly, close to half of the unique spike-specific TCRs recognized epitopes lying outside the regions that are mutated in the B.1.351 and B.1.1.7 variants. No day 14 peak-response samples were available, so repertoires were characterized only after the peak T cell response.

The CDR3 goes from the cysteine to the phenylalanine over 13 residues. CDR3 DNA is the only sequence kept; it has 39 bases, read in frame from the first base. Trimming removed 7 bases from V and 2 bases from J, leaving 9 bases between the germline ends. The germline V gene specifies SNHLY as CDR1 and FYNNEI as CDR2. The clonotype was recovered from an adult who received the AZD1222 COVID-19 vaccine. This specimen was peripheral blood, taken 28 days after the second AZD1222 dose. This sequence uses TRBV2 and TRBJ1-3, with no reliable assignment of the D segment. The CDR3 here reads CASKEGAGNTIYF. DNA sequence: TGTGCCAGCAAAGAGGGTGCTGGAAACACCATATATTTT.